A selection of T cell receptor beta chains follows, all from one sample in a study of radiation and T cells in renal cell carcinoma. The data were produced by immunoSEQ multiplex PCR, yet TCRdb's version contains in-frame clones alone and is incomplete. The sample comprises about 140,000 clones, less than 85% of which are singletons, and roughly 25% rests with the top ten. The material sequenced was blood, taken from a patient whose treatment included radiotherapy and nephrectomy. All receptors come from a woman between 50 and 59 years old with renal cell carcinoma. CDR3s include the opening cysteine and the closing phenylalanine or tryptophan. D genes are given only for firm matches. Size is stated for part of the rows, as once, few or many counts, or as a class when the clone is expanded.

J	size	D	V	DNA	CDR3
TRBJ1-6	once	TRBD1	TRBV19	TGTGCCAGTAGTCCGGGACAGGGGGCGCGAAAATCACCCCTCCACTTT	CASSPGQGARKSPLHF
TRBJ1-5	once	-	TRBV2	TGTGCCAGCAGTGAAAACTTCTGGCAGCCCCAGCATTTT	CASSENFWQPQHF
TRBJ2-5	-	TRBD1	TRBV2	TGTGCCAGCAGTGGGGACAGGGGAAATCGAAGTACTTACTTC	CASSGDRGNRSTYF
TRBJ2-7	-	TRBD1	TRBV5-1	TGCGCCAGCTCAACGGACAGGGTAGGTTTGGGCTACGAGCAGTACTTC	CASSTDRVGLGYEQYF
TRBJ1-1	-	-	TRBV30	TGTGCCTGGAGTGCAGGATCGGGTCACGAAAGCACTGAAGCTTTCTTT	CAWSAGSGHESTEAFF
TRBJ1-5	once	-	TRBV25-1	TGTGCCAGCAGTCCGGCGGACAATCAGCCCCAGCATTTT	CASSPADNQPQHF
TRBJ2-3	-	-	TRBV5-6	TGTGCCAGCAGCCTCCAGGGAGCCGCAGATACGCAGTATTTT	CASSLQGAADTQYF
TRBJ2-7	-	-	TRBV16	TGTGCCAGCAGCCAATGGTCTGGGTCATACGAGCAGTACTTC	CASSQWSGSYEQYF
TRBJ1-5	-	-	TRBV27	TGTGCCAGCAGTTTAGGCAGGTCTAGCAATCAGCCCCAGCATTTT	CASSLGRSSNQPQHF
TRBJ2-1	-	-	TRBV19	TGTGCCAGTACCGATTGGGGGTTCAGCAATGAGCAGTTCTTC	CASTDWGFSNEQFF
TRBJ1-4	-	-	TRBV30	TGTGCCTGGAGTGTAGCCAGAAGCCCTTACTTTAATGAAAAACTGTTTTTT	CAWSVARSPYFNEKLFF
TRBJ2-2	-	TRBD1	TRBV2	TGTGCCAGCAGTCCTCCGGGACAGGGGTCCGGGGAGCTGTTTTTT	CASSPPGQGSGELFF
TRBJ1-1	-	-	TRBV28	TGTGCCAGCAGCCGCACAGCGAACACTGAAGCTTTCTTT	CASSRTANTEAFF
TRBJ1-5	-	-	TRBV19	TGTGCCAGTAGTACCCCAGGGCGTAGCAATCAGCCCCAGCATTTT	CASSTPGRSNQPQHF
TRBJ1-4	-	-	TRBV9	TGTGCCAGCACCAGGGATACGGGGTATGGTGAAAAACTGTTTTTT	CASTRDTGYGEKLFF
TRBJ1-1	-	-	TRBV19	TGTGCCAGTAGTATGGGTGGCCGGCAGAACACTGAAGCTTTCTTT	CASSMGGRQNTEAFF